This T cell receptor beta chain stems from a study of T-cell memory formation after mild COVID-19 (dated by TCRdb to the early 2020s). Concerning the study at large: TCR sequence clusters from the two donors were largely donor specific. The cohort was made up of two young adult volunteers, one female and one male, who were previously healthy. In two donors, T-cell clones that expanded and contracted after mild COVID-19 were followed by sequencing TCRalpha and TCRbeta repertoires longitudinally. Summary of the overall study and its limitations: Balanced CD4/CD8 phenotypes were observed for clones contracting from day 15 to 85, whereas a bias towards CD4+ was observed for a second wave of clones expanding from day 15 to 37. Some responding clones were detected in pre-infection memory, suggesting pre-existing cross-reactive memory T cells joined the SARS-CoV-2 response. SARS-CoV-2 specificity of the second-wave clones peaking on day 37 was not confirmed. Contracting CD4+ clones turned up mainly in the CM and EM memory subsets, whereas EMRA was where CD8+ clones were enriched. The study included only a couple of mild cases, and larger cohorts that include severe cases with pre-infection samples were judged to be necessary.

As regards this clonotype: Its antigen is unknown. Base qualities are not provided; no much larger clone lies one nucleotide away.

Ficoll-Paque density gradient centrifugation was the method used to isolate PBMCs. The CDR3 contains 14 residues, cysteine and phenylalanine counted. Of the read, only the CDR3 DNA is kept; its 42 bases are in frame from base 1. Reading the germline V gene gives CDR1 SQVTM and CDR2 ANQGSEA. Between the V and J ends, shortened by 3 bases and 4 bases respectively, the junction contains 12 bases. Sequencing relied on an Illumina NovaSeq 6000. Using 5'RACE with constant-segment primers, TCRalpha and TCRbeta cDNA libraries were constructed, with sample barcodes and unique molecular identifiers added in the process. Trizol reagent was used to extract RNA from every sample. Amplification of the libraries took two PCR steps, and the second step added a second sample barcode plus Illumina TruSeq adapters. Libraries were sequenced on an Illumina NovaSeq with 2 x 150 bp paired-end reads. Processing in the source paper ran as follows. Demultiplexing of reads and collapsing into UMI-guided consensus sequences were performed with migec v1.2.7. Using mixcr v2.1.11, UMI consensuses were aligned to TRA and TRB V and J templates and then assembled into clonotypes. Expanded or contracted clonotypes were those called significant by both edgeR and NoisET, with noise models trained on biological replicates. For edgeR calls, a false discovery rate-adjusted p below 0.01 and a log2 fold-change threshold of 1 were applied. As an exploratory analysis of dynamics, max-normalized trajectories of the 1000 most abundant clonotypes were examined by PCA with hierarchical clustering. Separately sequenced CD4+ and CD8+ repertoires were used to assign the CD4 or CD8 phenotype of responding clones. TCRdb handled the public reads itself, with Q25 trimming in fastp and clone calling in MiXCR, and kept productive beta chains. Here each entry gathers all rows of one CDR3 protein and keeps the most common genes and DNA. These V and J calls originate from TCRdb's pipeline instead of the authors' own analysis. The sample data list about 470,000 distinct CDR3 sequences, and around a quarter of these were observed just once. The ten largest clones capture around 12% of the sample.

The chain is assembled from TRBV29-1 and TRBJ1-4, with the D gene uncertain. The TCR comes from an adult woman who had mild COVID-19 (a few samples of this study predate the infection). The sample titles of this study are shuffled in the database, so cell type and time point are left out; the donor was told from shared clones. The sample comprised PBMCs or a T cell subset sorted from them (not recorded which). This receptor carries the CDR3 CSVDESPNNEKLFF. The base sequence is TGCAGCGTTGATGAAAGTCCGAATAATGAAAAACTGTTTTTT.